These T cell receptor beta chains were read from a single sample in a study of T cell responses to AZD1222 COVID-19 vaccine. Sequenced by immunoSEQ multiplex PCR; TCRdb stores in-frame clones only, minus some. The sample has around 120,000 clones; approximately 90% are singletons. The sequencing used peripheral blood, collected on day 0 of AZD1222 vaccination. These receptors all stem from an adult in good health. CDR3s include the opening cysteine and the closing phenylalanine or tryptophan. D genes are given only for firm matches. Size values are once, few and many counts, or a class for expanded clones, and some rows have none.

CDR3: CASNLGGFGNEQFF
DNA: TGTGCCAGCAATTTAGGAGGATTTGGGAATGAGCAGTTCTTC
D: .
J: TRBJ2-1
size: few
V: TRBV27

CDR3: CASSQAYQPSYEQYF
DNA: TGTGCCAGCAGCCAAGCTTATCAGCCCAGCTACGAGCAGTACTTC
D: .
J: TRBJ2-7
size: .
V: TRBV7-6

CDR3: CASSAGAGELFF
DNA: TGTGCCAGCTCGGCCGGGGCCGGGGAGCTGTTTTTT
D: .
J: TRBJ2-2
size: .
V: TRBV18

CDR3: CASSPERGAVEQYF
DNA: TGTGCCAGCTCACCGGAAAGGGGAGCGGTCGAGCAGTACTTC
D: .
J: TRBJ2-7
size: .
V: TRBV18

CDR3: CASSEAGETQYF
DNA: TGTGCCAGCAGTGAAGCGGGGGAGACCCAGTACTTC
D: .
J: TRBJ2-5
size: .
V: TRBV2

CDR3: CASSLWGRGDWNGANYGYTF
DNA: TGTGCCAGCAGTTTGTGGGGACGGGGGGACTGGAACGGAGCTAACTATGGCTACACCTTC
D: .
J: TRBJ1-2
size: .
V: TRBV28

CDR3: CATSDRGVGNTIYF
DNA: TGTGCCACCAGCGACAGGGGTGTCGGAAACACCATATATTTT
D: TRBD1
J: TRBJ1-3
size: .
V: TRBV24-1

CDR3: CASIAVGSEAFF
DNA: TGTGCCAGCATAGCCGTGGGGAGTGAAGCTTTCTTT
D: .
J: TRBJ1-1
size: .
V: TRBV6-6

CDR3: CASSSFNTGCNEQFF
DNA: TGTGCCAGCAGCTCCTTTAATACAGGATGCAATGAGCAGTTCTTC
D: .
J: TRBJ2-1
size: .
V: TRBV21-1

CDR3: CASSKPAGITDTQYF
DNA: TGCGCCAGCAGCAAACCAGCGGGAATCACAGATACGCAGTATTTT
D: TRBD2
J: TRBJ2-3
size: .
V: TRBV5-1

CDR3: CASSQEREPETQYF
DNA: TGTGCCAGCAGCCAAGAACGAGAGCCAGAGACCCAGTACTTC
D: .
J: TRBJ2-5
size: .
V: TRBV4-2

CDR3: CASSQEHRMQETQYF
DNA: TGCGCCAGCAGCCAAGAGCACAGAATGCAAGAGACCCAGTACTTC
D: .
J: TRBJ2-5
size: .
V: TRBV4-1

CDR3: CASSAESGTEAFF
DNA: TGCGCCAGCAGCGCCGAGAGCGGCACTGAAGCTTTCTTT
D: .
J: TRBJ1-1
size: .
V: TRBV5-1

CDR3: CATGNGQHSNQPQHF
DNA: TGTGCCACCGGAAACGGACAGCATAGCAATCAGCCCCAGCATTTT
D: .
J: TRBJ1-5
size: .
V: TRBV6-5

CDR3: CATSIQGNKPQHF
DNA: TGTGCCACCAGCATACAGGGGAATAAGCCCCAGCATTTT
D: TRBD1
J: TRBJ1-5
size: .
V: TRBV15

CDR3: CASSQVPGRSSGNTIYF
DNA: TGCGCCAGCAGCCAAGTCCCGGGGAGGAGCTCTGGAAACACCATATATTTT
D: .
J: TRBJ1-3
size: .
V: TRBV4-1

CDR3: CASSRDRDEKLFF
DNA: TGTGCCAGCTCACGGGACCGGGATGAAAAACTGTTTTTT
D: .
J: TRBJ1-4
size: .
V: TRBV18

CDR3: CASSDPGTSDHNEQFF
DNA: TGTGCCAGCAGTGACCCCGGGACTAGCGATCACAATGAGCAGTTCTTC
D: TRBD2
J: TRBJ2-1
size: .
V: TRBV6-1

CDR3: CASSHRDSNQPQHF
DNA: TGTGCCAGCAGCCACAGGGATAGCAATCAGCCCCAGCATTTT
D: .
J: TRBJ1-5
size: .
V: TRBV9

CDR3: CASSPTDSYEQYF
DNA: TGTGCCAGCTCACCAACGGATTCCTACGAGCAGTACTTC
D: .
J: TRBJ2-7
size: .
V: TRBV18

CDR3: CASSPVAAGELFF
DNA: TGTGCCAGCAGCCCGGTTGCTGCCGGGGAGCTGTTTTTT
D: .
J: TRBJ2-2
size: .
V: TRBV7-3

CDR3: CTSSPTPSPGGEQFF
DNA: TGTACCAGCAGCCCTACGCCATCGCCGGGGGGTGAGCAGTTCTTC
D: TRBD2
J: TRBJ2-1
size: .
V: TRBV28

CDR3: CASSLLFDRGTEAFF
DNA: TGTGCCAGCAGTTTATTGTTTGACAGGGGGACTGAAGCTTTCTTT
D: TRBD1
J: TRBJ1-1
size: .
V: TRBV27

CDR3: CASSEGNTPYCTF
DNA: TGTGCCAGCAGTGAAGGGAATACCCCTTACTGCACCTTC
D: .
J: TRBJ1-2
size: .
V: TRBV6-1

CDR3: CASSHLRAFF
DNA: TGTGCCAGCAGTCACCTTCGAGCTTTCTTT
D: .
J: TRBJ1-1
size: .
V: TRBV28

CDR3: CASSPFKPRTLRAGIQEAGELFF
DNA: TGTGCCAGCAGCCCATTTAAACCCCGGACCCTACGGGCTGGGATCCAGGAGGCCGGGGAGCTGTTTTTT
D: .
J: TRBJ2-2
size: many
V: TRBV7-8

CDR3: CASSQGGLASHEQYF
DNA: TGCGCCAGCAGCCAAGGGGGACTAGCCAGCCACGAGCAGTACTTC
D: TRBD2
J: TRBJ2-7
size: .
V: TRBV4-1

CDR3: CASSVVPYNEQFF
DNA: TGTGCCAGCAGCGTAGTACCGTACAATGAGCAGTTCTTC
D: .
J: TRBJ2-1
size: .
V: TRBV9

CDR3: CASSASGTGTYNEQFF
DNA: TGCGCCAGCAGCGCCTCCGGGACAGGGACCTACAATGAGCAGTTCTTC
D: TRBD1
J: TRBJ2-1
size: .
V: TRBV5-1

CDR3: CAISPRTSGRDHTGELFF
DNA: TGTGCCATCAGCCCTCGGACTAGCGGGAGGGATCACACCGGGGAGCTGTTTTTT
D: TRBD2
J: TRBJ2-2
size: .
V: TRBV10-3

CDR3: CASSPGPRETEAFF
DNA: TGTGCCAGCAGTCCCGGACCCAGAGAGACTGAAGCTTTCTTT
D: .
J: TRBJ1-1
size: .
V: TRBV5-5

CDR3: CASSGAGGWAGQYF
DNA: TGTGCCAGCAGTGGGGCAGGTGGGTGGGCTGGGCAGTATTTT
D: .
J: TRBJ2-3
size: .
V: TRBV28

CDR3: CASSVLGRYEAFF
DNA: TGTGCCAGCAGCGTACTTGGACGGTATGAAGCTTTCTTT
D: .
J: TRBJ1-1
size: .
V: TRBV7-9

CDR3: CASSESGIRSGPYAAYEQYF
DNA: TGTGCCAGCAGTGAATCGGGTATAAGGTCCGGACCTTACGCAGCCTACGAGCAGTACTTC
D: .
J: TRBJ2-7
size: .
V: TRBV2

CDR3: CASSILLGQGVQPQHF
DNA: TGTGCCAGTAGTATATTGTTAGGGCAGGGGGTCCAGCCCCAGCATTTT
D: TRBD1
J: TRBJ1-5
size: .
V: TRBV19

CDR3: CATSDSPDRAQPQHF
DNA: TGTGCCACCAGTGATAGTCCCGACAGAGCGCAGCCCCAGCATTTT
D: .
J: TRBJ1-5
size: .
V: TRBV24-1

CDR3: CASPPRRLAGGVTDTQYF
DNA: TGTGCCAGTCCACCCCGACGACTAGCGGGAGGAGTAACAGATACGCAGTATTTT
D: .
J: TRBJ2-3
size: .
V: TRBV21-1

CDR3: CASSQTGPTSTGELFF
DNA: TGTGCCAGCTCACAAACCGGCCCCACCAGCACCGGGGAGCTGTTTTTT
D: .
J: TRBJ2-2
size: .
V: TRBV18

CDR3: CATSDSRKTGNTIYF
DNA: TGTGCCACCAGTGATTCTCGCAAGACGGGGAACACCATATATTTT
D: .
J: TRBJ1-3
size: once
V: TRBV24-1

CDR3: CASSRGQGGGYGYTF
DNA: TGTGCCAGCAGTCGCGGACAGGGTGGTGGTTATGGCTACACCTTC
D: TRBD1
J: TRBJ1-2
size: once
V: TRBV3-1/TRBV3-2

CDR3: CASGETSGRHEQYF
DNA: TGCGCCAGCGGAGAGACTAGCGGGAGACACGAGCAGTACTTC
D: TRBD2
J: TRBJ2-7
size: once
V: TRBV5-1

CDR3: CASSLQGAYEQYF
DNA: TGTGCCAGCAGTTTACAGGGGGCCTACGAGCAGTACTTC
D: TRBD1
J: TRBJ2-7
size: .
V: TRBV12-3/TRBV12-4

CDR3: CSASGSGGYTF
DNA: TGCAGTGCCTCCGGGTCCGGAGGCTACACCTTC
D: .
J: TRBJ1-2
size: .
V: TRBV20-1

CDR3: CASSPLAGSTDTQYF
DNA: TGTGCCAGCTCACCATTGGCAGGCAGCACAGATACGCAGTATTTT
D: .
J: TRBJ2-3
size: .
V: TRBV18

CDR3: CASSPWEGVGNQPQHF
DNA: TGCGCCAGCAGCCCCTGGGAAGGGGTCGGCAATCAGCCCCAGCATTTT
D: .
J: TRBJ1-5
size: .
V: TRBV4-1

CDR3: CASSYGHSSSYEQYF
DNA: TGTGCCAGCAGTTACGGACACTCGAGCTCCTACGAGCAGTACTTC
D: .
J: TRBJ2-7
size: few
V: TRBV28

CDR3: CASSLGQSSSGNTIYF
DNA: TGCGCCAGCAGCTTGGGACAGTCGAGCTCTGGAAACACCATATATTTT
D: .
J: TRBJ1-3
size: .
V: TRBV5-1

CDR3: CASSAGTVNTGELFF
DNA: TGTGCCAGCAGCGCCGGGACAGTGAACACCGGGGAGCTGTTTTTT
D: TRBD1
J: TRBJ2-2
size: .
V: TRBV5-5

CDR3: CASRIALEGVATF
DNA: TGTGCCAGCAGAATAGCGTTGGAGGGAGTTGCCACCTTC
D: .
J: TRBJ1-2
size: .
V: TRBV6-5